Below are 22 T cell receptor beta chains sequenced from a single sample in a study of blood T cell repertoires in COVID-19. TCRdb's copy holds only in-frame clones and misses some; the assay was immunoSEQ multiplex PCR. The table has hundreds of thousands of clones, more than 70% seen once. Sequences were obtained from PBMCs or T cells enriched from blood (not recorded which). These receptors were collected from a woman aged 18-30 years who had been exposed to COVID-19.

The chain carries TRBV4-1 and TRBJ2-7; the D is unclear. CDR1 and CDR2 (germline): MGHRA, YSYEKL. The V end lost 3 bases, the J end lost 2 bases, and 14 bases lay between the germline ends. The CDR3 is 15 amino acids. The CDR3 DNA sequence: TGCGCCAGCAGCCAGATTTCGGCGGAAACCTACGAGCAGTACTTC. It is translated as CASSQISAETYEQYF.

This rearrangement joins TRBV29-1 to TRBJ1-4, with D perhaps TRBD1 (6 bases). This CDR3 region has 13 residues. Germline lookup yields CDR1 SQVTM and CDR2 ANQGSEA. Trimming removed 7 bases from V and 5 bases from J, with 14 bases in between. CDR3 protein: CSARTVGNEKLFF. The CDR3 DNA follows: TGCAGCGCCAGGACAGTAGGGAATGAAAAACTGTTTTTT.

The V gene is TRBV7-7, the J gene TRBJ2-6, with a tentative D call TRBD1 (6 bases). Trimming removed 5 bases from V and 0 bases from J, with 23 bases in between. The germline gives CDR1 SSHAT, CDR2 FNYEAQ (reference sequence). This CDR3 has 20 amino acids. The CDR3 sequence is CASSPMPGTKTTSGANVLTF. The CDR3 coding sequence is TGTGCCAGCAGCCCAATGCCCGGGACAAAAACGACCTCTGGGGCCAACGTCCTGACTTTC.

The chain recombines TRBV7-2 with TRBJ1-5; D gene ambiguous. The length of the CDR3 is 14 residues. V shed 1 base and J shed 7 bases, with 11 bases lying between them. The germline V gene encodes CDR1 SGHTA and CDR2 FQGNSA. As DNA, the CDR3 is TGTGCCAGCAGCTTAGTCGGGGTGGGCCAGCCCCAGCATTTT. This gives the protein CASSLVGVGQPQHF.

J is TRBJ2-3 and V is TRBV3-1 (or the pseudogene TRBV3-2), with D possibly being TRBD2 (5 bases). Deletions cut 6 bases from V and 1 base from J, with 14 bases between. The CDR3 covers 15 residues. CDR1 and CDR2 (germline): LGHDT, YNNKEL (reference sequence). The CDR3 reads CASSQRGSGTDTQYF. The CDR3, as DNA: TGTGCCAGCAGTCAGCGTGGGAGCGGCACAGATACGCAGTATTTT.

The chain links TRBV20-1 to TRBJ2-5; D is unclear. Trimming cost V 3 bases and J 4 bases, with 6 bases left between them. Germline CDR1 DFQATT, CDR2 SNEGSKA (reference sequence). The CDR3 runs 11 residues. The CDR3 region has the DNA TGCAGTGCTAGCCCGTCAGAGACCCAGTACTTC. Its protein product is CSASPSETQYF.

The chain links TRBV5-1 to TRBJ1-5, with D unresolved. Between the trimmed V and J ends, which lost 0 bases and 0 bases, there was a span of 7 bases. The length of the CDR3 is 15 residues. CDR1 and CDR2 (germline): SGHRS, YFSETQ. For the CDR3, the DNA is TGCGCCAGCAGCTTGGGTGACAATAGCAATCAGCCCCAGCATTTT. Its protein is CASSLGDNSNQPQHF.

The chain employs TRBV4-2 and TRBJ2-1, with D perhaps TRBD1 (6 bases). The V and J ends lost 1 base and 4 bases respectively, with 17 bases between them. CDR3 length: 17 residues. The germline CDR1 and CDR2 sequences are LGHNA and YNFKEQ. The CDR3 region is CASSQGNSGVEYNEQFF. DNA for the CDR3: TGTGCCAGCAGCCAAGGCAACTCAGGGGTAGAGTACAATGAGCAGTTCTTC.

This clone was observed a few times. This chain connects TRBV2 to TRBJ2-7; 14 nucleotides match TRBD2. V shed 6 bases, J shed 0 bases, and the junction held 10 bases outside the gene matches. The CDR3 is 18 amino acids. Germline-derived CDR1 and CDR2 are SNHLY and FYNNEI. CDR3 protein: CASRGPGLAGAGSYEQYF. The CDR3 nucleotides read TGTGCCAGCAGAGGGCCGGGACTAGCGGGAGCGGGCTCCTACGAGCAGTACTTC.

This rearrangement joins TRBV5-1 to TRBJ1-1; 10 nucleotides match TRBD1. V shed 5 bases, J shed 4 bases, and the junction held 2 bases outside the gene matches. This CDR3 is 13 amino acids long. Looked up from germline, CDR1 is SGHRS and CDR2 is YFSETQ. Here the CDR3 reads CASRGQGFTEAFF. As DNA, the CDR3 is TGCGCCAGCAGGGGACAGGGGTTCACTGAAGCTTTCTTT. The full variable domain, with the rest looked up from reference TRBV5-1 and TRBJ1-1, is KAGVTQTPRYLIKTRGQQVTLSCSPISGHRSVSWYQQTPGQGLQFLFEYFSETQRNKGNFPGRFSGRQFSNSRSEMNVSTLELGDSALYLCASRGQGFTEAFFGQGTRLTVV.

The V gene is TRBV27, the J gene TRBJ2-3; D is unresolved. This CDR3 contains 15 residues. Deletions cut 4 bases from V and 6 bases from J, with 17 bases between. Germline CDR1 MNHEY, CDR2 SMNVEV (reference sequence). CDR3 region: CASSSTGPLSDTQYF. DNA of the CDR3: TGTGCCAGCAGTTCCACGGGTCCGCTTTCTGATACGCAGTATTTT.

The CDR3 DNA reads as TGTGCCAGCTCACCCGCAGGGCCGAACTATGGCTACACCTTC. Translation gives CASSPAGPNYGYTF. V gene TRBV18 combines with J gene TRBJ1-2, with a weak D call TRBD1 (5 bases). This CDR3 has 14 amino acids. Germline V gene lookup returns CDR1 KGHSH and CDR2 LQKENI. V gave up 3 bases and J gave up 2 bases, with 10 bases separating them.

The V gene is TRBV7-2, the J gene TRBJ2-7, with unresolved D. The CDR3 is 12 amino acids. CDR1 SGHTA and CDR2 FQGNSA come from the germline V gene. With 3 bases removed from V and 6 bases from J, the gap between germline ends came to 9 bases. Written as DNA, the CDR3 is TGTGCCAGCAGCTTCAAGCGTCTCGAGCAGTACTTC. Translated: CASSFKRLEQYF.

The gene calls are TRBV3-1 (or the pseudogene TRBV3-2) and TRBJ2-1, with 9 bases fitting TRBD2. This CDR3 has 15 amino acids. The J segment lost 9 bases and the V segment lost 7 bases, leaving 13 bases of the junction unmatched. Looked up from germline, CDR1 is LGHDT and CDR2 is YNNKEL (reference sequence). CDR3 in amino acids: CASKFGGRAYGEQFF. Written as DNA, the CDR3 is TGTGCCAGCAAGTTTGGCGGGAGGGCGTATGGTGAGCAGTTCTTC.

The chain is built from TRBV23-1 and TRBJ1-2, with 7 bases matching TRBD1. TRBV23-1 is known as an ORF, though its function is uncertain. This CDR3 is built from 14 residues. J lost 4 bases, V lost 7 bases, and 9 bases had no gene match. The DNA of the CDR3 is TGCGCCAGCACACGGAAGGGACAGACCTATGGCTACACCTTC. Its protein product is CASTRKGQTYGYTF.

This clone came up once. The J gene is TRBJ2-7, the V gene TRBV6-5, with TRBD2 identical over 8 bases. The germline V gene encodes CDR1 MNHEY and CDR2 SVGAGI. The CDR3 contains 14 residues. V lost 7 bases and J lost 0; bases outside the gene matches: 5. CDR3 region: CASTQLADSYEQYF. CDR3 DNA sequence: TGTGCCAGCACCCAACTAGCGGACTCCTACGAGCAGTACTTC.

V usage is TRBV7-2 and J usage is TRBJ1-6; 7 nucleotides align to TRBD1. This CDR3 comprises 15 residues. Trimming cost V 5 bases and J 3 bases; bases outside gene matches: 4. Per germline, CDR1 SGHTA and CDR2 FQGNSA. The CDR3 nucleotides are TGTGCCAGCAGCGGGGGACAGTACTATAATTCACCCCTCCACTTT. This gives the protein CASSGGQYYNSPLHF. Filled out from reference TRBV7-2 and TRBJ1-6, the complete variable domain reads GAGVSQSPSNKVTEKGKDVELRCDPISGHTALYWYRQSLGQGLEFLIYFQGNSAPDKSGLPSDRFSAERTGGSVSTLTIQRTQQEDSAVYLCASSGGQYYNSPLHFGNGTRLTVT.

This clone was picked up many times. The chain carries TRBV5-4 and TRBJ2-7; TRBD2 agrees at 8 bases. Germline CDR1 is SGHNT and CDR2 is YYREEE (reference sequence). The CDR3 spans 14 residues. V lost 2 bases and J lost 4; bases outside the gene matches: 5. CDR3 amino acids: CASSFSGAGYEQYF. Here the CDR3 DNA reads TGTGCCAGCAGCTTTAGCGGGGCGGGGTACGAGCAGTACTTC.

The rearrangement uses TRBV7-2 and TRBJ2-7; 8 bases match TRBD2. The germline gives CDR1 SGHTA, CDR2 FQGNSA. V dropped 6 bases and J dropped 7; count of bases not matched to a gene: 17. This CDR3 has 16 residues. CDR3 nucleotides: TGTGCCAGCAGGAGTGGTGACGGGAGGGCTTGGGGTGAGCAGTACTTC. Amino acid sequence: CASRSGDGRAWGEQYF.

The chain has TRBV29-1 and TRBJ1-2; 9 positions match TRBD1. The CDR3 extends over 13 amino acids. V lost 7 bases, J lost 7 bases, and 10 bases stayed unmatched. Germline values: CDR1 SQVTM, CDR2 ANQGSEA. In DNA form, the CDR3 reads TGCAGCGCCCCGGGACAGGGAGCGGGTGGCTACACCTTC. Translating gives CSAPGQGAGGYTF.

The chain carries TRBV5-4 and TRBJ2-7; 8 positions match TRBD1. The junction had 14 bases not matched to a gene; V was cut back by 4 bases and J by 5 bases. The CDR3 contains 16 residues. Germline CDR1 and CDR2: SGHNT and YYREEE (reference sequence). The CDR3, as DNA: TGTGCCAGCAGCAATGGAGGGCAACAGGGGGTTCACGAGCAGTACTTC. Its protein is CASSNGGQQGVHEQYF.

The CDR3 spells CASRNRGITEAFF. The CDR3 DNA follows: TGTGCCAGCAGAAACAGGGGAATCACTGAAGCTTTCTTT. This chain connects TRBV12-3 or TRBV12-4 to TRBJ1-1; TRBD1 matches at 7 bases. The V gene end was trimmed by 6 bases and the J gene end by 4 bases; junction bases not matched to a gene: 5. The CDR3 length is 13 residues.